This passage covers 30 T cell receptor beta chains from one sample sequenced in a study of glioma-infiltrating T cells after dendritic cell vaccination. Time point reported: after dendritic cell vaccination, including at tumor progression/relapse. Produced via immunoSEQ multiplex PCR; TCRdb's table is partial and in-frame only. The sample records some 99,000 clones, 80% being singletons. The source was blood, collected after dendritic cell vaccination. These receptors originate from a human donor with glioblastoma.

The chain links TRBV18 to TRBJ1-5; D is undetermined. The germline V gene has CDR1 KGHSH and CDR2 LQKENI. CDR3 length equals 13 residues. Trimming pared 6 bases from V and 0 bases from J, leaving 6 bases between. The CDR3 loop is CASSQNSNQPQHF. CDR3 in DNA: TGTGCCAGCTCTCAAAATAGCAATCAGCCCCAGCATTTT.

V is TRBV6-5 and J is TRBJ2-2, with D perhaps TRBD2 (6 bases). Germline lookup yields CDR1 MNHEY and CDR2 SVGAGI. The CDR3 runs to 13 residues. Deletions cut 7 bases from V and 3 bases from J, with 9 bases between. The CDR3 region is CASTSGDTGELFF. The CDR3 DNA sequence: TGTGCCAGCACCTCGGGGGACACCGGGGAGCTGTTTTTT.

The gene calls are TRBV28 and TRBJ1-1, with D perhaps matching TRBD1 (5 bases). Germline V gives CDR1 MDHEN, CDR2 SYDVKM. The CDR3 consists of 18 residues. V lost 0 bases to trimming and J lost 5 bases, with 22 bases between them. This chain's CDR3 is CASSLWGMDLGGTTEAFF. CDR3 sequence (DNA): TGTGCCAGCAGTTTATGGGGTATGGACTTGGGGGGTACAACTGAAGCTTTCTTT.

This sequence joins TRBV6-1 and TRBJ2-1; TRBD2 matches 10 bases. Germline V CDR1 and CDR2: MNHNS, SASEGT. This CDR3 is 17 amino acids long. V shed 3 bases, J shed 0 bases, and the junction held 5 bases outside the gene matches. The CDR3 spells CASSEGSGGTSYNEQFF. The CDR3 DNA sequence: TGTGCCAGCAGTGAGGGTAGCGGGGGGACCTCCTACAATGAGCAGTTCTTC.

The CDR3 spells CAISEPKTSGFYEQYF. The CDR3 coding sequence is TGTGCCATCAGTGAGCCCAAAACTAGCGGTTTCTACGAGCAGTACTTC. The V and J genes are TRBV10-3 and TRBJ2-7, with TRBD2 identical over 8 bases. V was clipped by 2 bases and J by 3 bases; unmatched bases: 9. This CDR3 is built from 16 residues. CDR1 and CDR2 from the germline V gene are ENHRY and SYGVKD.

J is TRBJ1-1 and V is TRBV28, with a tentative D call TRBD1 (6 bases). CDR3 length: 14 residues. Germline V gene data show CDR1 as MDHEN and CDR2 as SYDVKM. V shed 5 bases and J shed 1 base, with 11 bases lying between them. The CDR3 protein is CASSTAGANTEAFF. The CDR3 DNA reads TGTGCCAGCAGTACCGCGGGGGCGAACACTGAAGCTTTCTTT.

The V and J genes are TRBV5-1 and TRBJ2-1; D is uncertain. The V and J ends lost 5 bases and 0 bases respectively, with 9 bases between them. The CDR3 runs 14 residues. Germline values: CDR1 SGHRS, CDR2 YFSETQ. CDR3 region: CASSKESSYNEQFF. CDR3 bases: TGCGCCAGCAGTAAGGAGAGCTCCTACAATGAGCAGTTCTTC.

This sequence joins TRBV5-1 and TRBJ1-5, with no clear D. The CDR3 covers 16 residues. V was shortened by 9 bases and J by 9 bases, with 28 bases between the two germline ends. Germline assignment: CDR1 SGHRS and CDR2 YFSETQ. The CDR3 DNA sequence: TGCGCCAACACAATCCCCCCAGGAACGAGAGATCGGCCCCAGCATTTT. Its protein is CANTIPPGTRDRPQHF.

The chain recombines TRBV5-1 with TRBJ2-3, with 9 nucleotides matching TRBD1. V was pared by 0 bases and J by 2 bases, with 4 bases of the junction left unmatched. The CDR3 consists of 16 residues. Germline CDR1 SGHRS, CDR2 YFSETQ. CDR3 nucleotide sequence: TGCGCCAGCAGCTTGGGAAGGGACAGGGTCACAGATACGCAGTATTTT. It specifies CASSLGRDRVTDTQYF.

This clone turned up a few times. The V gene is TRBV30, the J gene TRBJ1-3; 7 nucleotides line up with TRBD1. The germline V gene has CDR1 GTSNPN and CDR2 SVGIG (reference sequence). Trimming removed 2 bases from V and 4 bases from J; junction bases left unmatched: 2. The CDR3 runs 13 residues. CDR3 in DNA: TGTGCCTGGAGTACGGGACAGGGAAACACCATATATTTT. Translating it yields CAWSTGQGNTIYF.

The gene calls are TRBV21-1 and TRBJ2-4; the table's D call TRBD2 went unverified against the DNA. TRBV21-1 is a pseudogene. The CDR3 sequence is 18 residues long. The CDR3: CASRTLIIARAAENIQYF. The CDR3 coding sequence is TGTGCCAGCAGAACACTGATTATCGCTCGTGCGGCAGAAAACATTCAGTACTTC.

V and J are TRBV27 and TRBJ2-1; no firm D call. V was pared by 2 bases and J by 7 bases, with 9 bases between. CDR1 is MNHEY and CDR2 is SMNVEV in the germline V gene (reference sequence). The CDR3 extends over 13 amino acids. The CDR3 region has the DNA TGTGCCAGCAGTTTAGGCGGCTCAAATGAGCAGTTCTTC. Protein product: CASSLGGSNEQFF.

V gene TRBV7-9 combines with J gene TRBJ1-5; 10 bases match TRBD1. Germline V gene data show CDR1 as SEHNR and CDR2 as FQNEAQ (reference sequence). Germline trimming cut 5 bases from V and 7 bases from J; bases unmatched to any gene: 5. This CDR3 has 14 residues. The CDR3: CASSETGGLQPQHF. DNA of the CDR3: TGTGCCAGCAGCGAGACAGGGGGCTTACAGCCCCAGCATTTT.

V is TRBV9 and J is TRBJ2-2, with 8 bases aligning to TRBD1. The CDR3 runs 15 residues. Trimming removed 6 bases from V and 1 base from J; junction bases left unmatched: 5. Per the germline V gene, CDR1 is SGDLS and CDR2 is YYNGEE. CDR3: CASTLTGVNTGELFF. The CDR3 DNA is TGTGCCAGCACCTTGACAGGGGTGAACACCGGGGAGCTGTTTTTT.

This rearrangement joins TRBV6-8 to TRBJ2-1; 10 bases are a match to TRBD2. The CDR3 spans 15 residues. Trimming at V came to 5 bases and at J to 7 bases, leaving 8 bases not matched to a gene. CDR1 MNHGY and CDR2 SAAAGT come from the germline V gene. The CDR3 loop reads CASSRAAGGWNEQFF. CDR3 DNA: TGTGCCAGCAGTCGCGCAGCGGGAGGGTGGAATGAGCAGTTCTTC.

The V and J genes are TRBV5-1 and TRBJ1-5, with D tentatively TRBD1 (5 bases). CDR3 length equals 14 residues. V was cut by 3 bases and J by 3 bases, with 10 bases left in between. Germline V gene data show CDR1 as SGHRS and CDR2 as YFSETQ. The CDR3 loop reads CASSSGLNNQPQHF. DNA of the CDR3: TGCGCCAGCAGCTCGGGACTGAACAATCAGCCCCAGCATTTT.

The rearrangement joins TRBV6-6 to TRBJ2-5; 8 positions agree with TRBD2. After removal of 6 bases from V and 5 bases from J, the junction contained 5 bases not matched to a gene. Germline values: CDR1 MNHNY, CDR2 SVGAGI (reference sequence). This CDR3 is built from 13 residues. The DNA of the CDR3 is TGTGCCAGCAGGTGGACTAGCCTGGAGACCCAGTACTTC. Its protein product is CASRWTSLETQYF.

This chain connects TRBV5-1 to TRBJ1-1; D uncertain. This CDR3 spans 13 amino acids. Germline assignment: CDR1 SGHRS and CDR2 YFSETQ. The V gene lost 4 bases and the J gene lost 3 bases, with 10 bases spanning the gap. CDR3 DNA: TGCGCCAGCAGCCTACACAGAGACACTGAAGCTTTCTTT. Its protein is CASSLHRDTEAFF.

This clone has only one observation. J is TRBJ2-3 and V is TRBV19; TRBD2 matches at 8 bases. V gave up 6 bases and J gave up 5 bases; unmatched junction bases: 7. Germline lookup yields CDR1 LNHDA and CDR2 SQIVND (reference sequence). The CDR3 contains 14 residues. DNA for the CDR3: TGTGCCAGTAGCCGGGGGGGGGCCGAAGATACGCAGTATTTT. It yields the protein CASSRGGAEDTQYF.

The J gene is TRBJ1-1, the V gene TRBV11-3; D gene uncertain. This CDR3 has 13 amino acids. CDR1 and CDR2 from the germline V gene are SGHNT and YENEEA. Trimming cost V 4 bases and J 5 bases, with 11 bases left between them. The CDR3 DNA sequence: TGTGCCAGCAGCTCCGGGTTTATGACTGAAGCTTTCTTT. It yields the protein CASSSGFMTEAFF.

The V call is TRBV23-1, the J call TRBJ1-1; possible D gene TRBD1, 5 bases. TRBV23-1 carries the ORF label, with uncertain function. The ends were cut back, 8 bases at V and 8 bases at J, with 12 bases in the middle. The CDR3 extends over 11 amino acids. CDR3 nucleotides: TGCGCCAGCTTGGAAGACAGAGAAGCTTTCTTT. Its protein is CASLEDREAFF.

This sequence joins TRBV6-1 and TRBJ1-1, with D tentatively TRBD1 (5 bases). CDR1 is MNHNS and CDR2 is SASEGT in the germline V gene. This CDR3 region has 14 residues. V shed 6 bases and J shed 1 base, with 12 bases lying between them. The CDR3 spells CASRQDISNTEAFF. CDR3 coding DNA: TGTGCCAGCAGGCAGGACATTTCGAACACTGAAGCTTTCTTT.

The J gene is TRBJ2-5, the V gene TRBV13; 8 nucleotides line up with TRBD2. This CDR3 is 17 amino acids long. Per germline, CDR1 PRHDT and CDR2 FYEKMQ (reference sequence). The trim removed 1 base at V and 5 bases at J, leaving 12 bases unmatched. The CDR3 reads CASSLAPFSGTRETQYF. DNA for the CDR3: TGTGCCAGCAGCTTAGCTCCCTTTAGCGGGACGCGGGAGACCCAGTACTTC.

The gene calls are TRBV18 and TRBJ1-5, with 9 bases fitting TRBD1. The CDR3 contains 13 residues. Germline-derived CDR1 and CDR2 are KGHSH and LQKENI. V lost 6 bases and J lost 4; bases outside the gene matches: 1. CDR3: CASSGTGNQPQHF. The CDR3 DNA reads as TGTGCCAGCTCTGGGACAGGGAATCAGCCCCAGCATTTT.

The chain joins TRBV19 to TRBJ1-3, with D perhaps TRBD1 (6 bases). Germline loops: CDR1 LNHDA, CDR2 SQIVND (reference sequence). V lost 3 bases, J lost 0 bases, and 12 bases lay in between. This CDR3 has 16 residues. CDR3 DNA: TGTGCCAGTAGTATCTTTGGGACATTCTCTGGAAACACCATATATTTT. This translates into CASSIFGTFSGNTIYF.

This chain uses TRBV5-1 with TRBJ2-7; TRBD1 agrees at 11 bases. The germline CDR1 and CDR2 sequences are SGHRS and YFSETQ. After removal of 4 bases from V and 2 bases from J, the junction contained 20 bases not matched to a gene. This CDR3 has 20 residues. The CDR3, as DNA: TGCGCCAGCAGCGCGGACGCCTGGGGACAGGGGGTGTACTCAACCTACGAGCAGTACTTC. It is translated as CASSADAWGQGVYSTYEQYF.

This clone was seen more than once but under ten times. This CDR3 is CASSGGVAGYYEQYF. CDR3 coding DNA: TGTGCCAGCAGCGGGGGGGTAGCGGGGTACTACGAGCAGTACTTC. V and J are TRBV6-1 and TRBJ2-7; 8 nucleotides line up with TRBD2. V shed 6 bases and J 3 bases; nucleotides not matched to a gene: 10. The CDR3 is made up of 15 amino acids. Germline CDR1 MNHNS, CDR2 SASEGT.

This chain connects TRBV6-1 to TRBJ1-4; maybe TRBD1 (6 bases). V lost 10 bases and J 0 bases, leaving 15 bases between the germline ends. Looked up from germline, CDR1 is MNHNS and CDR2 is SASEGT. This CDR3 contains 15 residues. CDR3 residues: CATRRDTSTNEKLFF. CDR3 in DNA: TGTGCCACTCGACGGGACACCTCAACTAATGAAAAACTGTTTTTT.

This clone was picked up a small number of times. The V gene is TRBV6-6, the J gene TRBJ2-7; 11 bases are shared with TRBD2. CDR1 and CDR2 (germline): MNHNY, SVGAGI (reference sequence). There are 16 residues in the CDR3. V trimming: 3 bases; J trimming: 3 bases; junction bases outside the gene matches: 7. As DNA, the CDR3 is TGTGCCAGCAGTTATCCTCTAGCGGGGGGTTTCTACGAGCAGTACTTC. Its protein is CASSYPLAGGFYEQYF.

V is TRBV11-2 and J is TRBJ1-4; D remains unclear. V lost 3 bases to trimming and J lost 4 bases, with 12 bases between them. CDR1 SGHAT and CDR2 FQNNGV come from the germline V gene. The CDR3 is 15 residues long. The CDR3 DNA follows: TGTGCCAGCAGCTTTACGGAGGGAAGTAATGAAAAACTGTTTTTT. Protein sequence: CASSFTEGSNEKLFF.